These T cell receptor beta chains were read from a single sample in a study of T cell repertoires and HLA-DP antigens. Produced via immunoSEQ multiplex PCR; TCRdb's table is partial and in-frame only. The table lists over 60,000 clones, about four fifths of them singletons. Their antigens remain unidentified. Sequences were obtained from CD4+ T cells from PBMCs. The receptors shown here come from a man in his sixties in good health and CMV-seronegative. CDR3s include the opening cysteine and the closing phenylalanine or tryptophan. Fields, in order: clone size, D gene, V gene, J gene, CDR3 protein, CDR3 DNA. The D gene is left open where the match is weak. Size values are once, few and many counts, or a class for expanded clones, and some rows have none.

.	TRBD1	TRBV28	TRBJ1-2	CASRNRGETNYGYTF	TGTGCCAGCAGAAACAGGGGCGAAACGAACTATGGCTACACCTTC
.	TRBD1	TRBV5-5	TRBJ1-2	CASTRDRISNYGYTF	TGTGCCAGCACCCGGGACAGGATATCTAACTATGGCTACACCTTC
.	.	TRBV10-2	TRBJ1-2	CASSGQDYGYTF	TGCGCCAGCAGTGGACAGGACTATGGCTACACCTTC
.	.	TRBV2	TRBJ1-1	CASSAAANTEAFF	TGTGCCAGCAGTGCAGCAGCTAACACTGAAGCTTTCTTT
.	TRBD1	TRBV27	TRBJ1-6	CASRLVGGRYNSPLHF	TGTGCCAGCAGATTAGTAGGGGGCAGGTATAATTCACCCCTCCACTTT
.	.	TRBV4-3	TRBJ2-3	CASSQGSAQGTDTQYF	TGCGCCAGCAGCCAAGGGAGCGCCCAAGGGACAGATACGCAGTATTTT
.	.	TRBV7-9	TRBJ1-1	CASSLPQGQNTEAFF	TGTGCCAGCAGCTTACCCCAGGGTCAGAACACTGAAGCTTTCTTT
.	.	TRBV2	TRBJ2-2	CASSEVQGGTGELFF	TGTGCCAGCAGTGAAGTGCAGGGGGGGACCGGGGAGCTGTTTTTT
.	TRBD1	TRBV6-5	TRBJ1-1	CASRYTGGRENTEAFF	TGTGCCAGCAGGTACACAGGGGGCAGGGAGAACACTGAAGCTTTCTTT
.	.	TRBV5-1	TRBJ2-3	CASSLATETSTDTQYF	TGCGCCAGCAGCCTGGCAACGGAGACGAGCACAGATACGCAGTATTTT
.	.	TRBV6-5	TRBJ1-6	CASSPREFNSPLHF	TGTGCCAGCAGTCCCAGAGAGTTTAATTCACCCCTCCACTTT
.	.	TRBV5-1	TRBJ2-3	CASSFGDTTDTQYF	TGCGCCAGCAGCTTTGGGGACACCACAGATACGCAGTATTTT
.	.	TRBV6-5	TRBJ1-1	CASRPLGRYTEAFF	TGTGCCAGCAGACCCCTCGGACGGTACACTGAAGCTTTCTTT
once	TRBD1	TRBV28	TRBJ1-2	CASNLRGGNYGYTF	TGTGCCAGCAATCTCAGGGGGGGGAACTATGGCTACACCTTC
.	.	TRBV7-9	TRBJ1-4	CASSLTSTNEKLFF	TGTGCCAGCAGCTTAACGTCAACTAATGAAAAACTGTTTTTT
.	TRBD1	TRBV27	TRBJ2-7	CASSGTGRSSYEQYF	TGTGCCAGCAGTGGGACAGGGCGTAGCTCCTACGAGCAGTACTTC
.	TRBD1	TRBV7-7	TRBJ2-2	CASSSRDRAFAGELFF	TGTGCCAGCAGCTCCCGGGACAGGGCTTTCGCCGGGGAGCTGTTTTTT
few	TRBD2	TRBV2	TRBJ2-1	CASSVRGREGLNEQFF	TGTGCCAGCAGTGTGCGGGGGCGGGAGGGCCTCAATGAGCAGTTCTTC
once	.	TRBV5-4	TRBJ2-2	CASSSTGLTTGELFF	TGTGCCAGCAGCTCGACTGGGCTGACCACCGGGGAGCTGTTTTTT
.	TRBD2	TRBV5-1	TRBJ2-3	CASRVAGEDTQYF	TGCGCCAGCAGAGTAGCGGGAGAAGATACGCAGTATTTT
.	TRBD1	TRBV5-1	TRBJ2-5	CASSWSGGETQYF	TGCGCCAGCAGCTGGTCAGGGGGAGAGACCCAGTACTTC
.	TRBD2	TRBV19	TRBJ2-1	CASSITGGFNEQFF	TGTGCCAGTAGTATCACGGGGGGGTTCAATGAGCAGTTCTTC
.	TRBD1	TRBV27	TRBJ2-1	CASSFRGQGFPYNEQFF	TGTGCCAGCAGTTTCCGGGGACAGGGGTTTCCATACAATGAGCAGTTCTTC
.	.	TRBV5-4	TRBJ2-5	CASSLGQGTGETQYF	TGTGCCAGCAGCTTGGGGCAGGGTACGGGGGAGACCCAGTACTTC
.	TRBD1	TRBV5-1	TRBJ2-3	CASSLGGQREDTQYF	TGCGCCAGCAGCTTGGGGGGACAGAGAGAAGATACGCAGTATTTT
.	TRBD2	TRBV19	TRBJ2-5	CASSIGRDYLPETQYF	TGTGCCAGTAGTATTGGCCGGGACTATCTCCCGGAGACCCAGTACTTC
many	.	TRBV5-1	TRBJ1-1	CASSYGQSEAFF	TGCGCCAGCAGCTACGGACAGAGTGAAGCTTTCTTT
many	TRBD2	TRBV9	TRBJ2-7	CASSPHGGGDSYEQYF	TGTGCCAGCAGCCCGCACGGCGGGGGTGACTCCTACGAGCAGTACTTC
.	TRBD1	TRBV10-3	TRBJ1-2	CAISVDRGQDGYTF	TGTGCCATCAGTGTGGACAGGGGGCAGGATGGCTACACCTTC
few	.	TRBV6-5	TRBJ2-6	CASSDFRPGANVLTF	TGTGCCAGCAGTGACTTCCGTCCTGGGGCCAACGTCCTGACTTTC
.	TRBD1	TRBV28	TRBJ1-5	CASSLSGQGEGEHF	TGTGCCAGCAGTTTGTCGGGACAGGGGGAGGGGGAGCATTTT
many	.	TRBV6-1	TRBJ1-2	CASRYTEVTNYGYTF	TGTGCCAGCAGATACACAGAGGTTACTAACTATGGCTACACCTTC
medium-sized	TRBD1	TRBV7-9	TRBJ1-4	CASSLLRGTTNEKLFF	TGTGCCAGCAGCCTCCTCAGGGGGACAACTAATGAAAAACTGTTTTTT
.	.	TRBV7-2	TRBJ2-5	CASSMGREQETQYF	TGTGCCAGCAGCATGGGACGCGAGCAAGAGACCCAGTACTTC
.	.	TRBV29-1	TRBJ2-5	CSVDRDWQETQYF	TGCAGCGTTGACAGGGATTGGCAAGAGACCCAGTACTTC
.	TRBD1	TRBV28	TRBJ1-5	CASTPGGGNQPQHF	TGTGCCAGCACTCCAGGGGGTGGCAATCAGCCCCAGCATTTT
.	.	TRBV30	TRBJ2-7	CAWTSGTSYEQYF	TGTGCCTGGACATCCGGGACGAGCTACGAGCAGTACTTC
.	.	TRBV6-5	TRBJ2-7	CASSRRQGGYEQYF	TGTGCCAGCAGTCGAAGACAGGGAGGCTACGAGCAGTACTTC
many	TRBD1	TRBV2	TRBJ2-2	CASRTGGGGELFF	TGTGCCAGCAGGACAGGGGGCGGCGGGGAGCTGTTTTTT
.	.	TRBV30	TRBJ1-2	CAWSVGGPATYGYTF	TGTGCCTGGAGTGTAGGGGGACCTGCTACCTATGGCTACACCTTC
.	TRBD2	TRBV7-3	TRBJ2-1	CASSGGRWNEQFF	TGTGCCAGCAGCGGCGGGAGGTGGAATGAGCAGTTCTTC
once	.	TRBV5-6	TRBJ1-2	CASSRRGRGDYGYTF	TGTGCCAGCAGCCGCCGTGGTCGGGGGGACTATGGCTACACCTTC
.	.	TRBV9	TRBJ1-2	CASSTTGNYGYTF	TGTGCCAGCAGCACTACAGGGAACTATGGCTACACCTTC
.	.	TRBV9	TRBJ2-2	CASSVGGVAGELFF	TGTGCCAGCAGCGTAGGCGGGGTTGCCGGGGAGCTGTTTTTT
few	.	TRBV29-1	TRBJ2-7	CSAGDRPHEQYF	TGCAGCGCTGGGGACCGCCCCCACGAGCAGTACTTC
.	TRBD1	TRBV14	TRBJ1-6	CASSPTGGYNSPLHF	TGTGCCAGCAGCCCGACAGGGGGCTATAATTCACCCCTCCACTTT
.	.	TRBV27	TRBJ2-1	CASHKGGGVLFF	TGTGCCAGCCATAAGGGGGGCGGGGTTTTGTTCTTC
few	TRBD1	TRBV19	TRBJ1-1	CASSLDRGSLNTEAFF	TGTGCCAGTAGCCTCGACAGGGGGAGTTTGAACACTGAAGCTTTCTTT
.	.	TRBV4-3	TRBJ2-1	CASSQDPAGHNEQFF	TGCGCCAGCAGCCAAGATCCCGCGGGCCACAATGAGCAGTTCTTC
.	TRBD2	TRBV7-9	TRBJ2-5	CALGGGEETQYF	TGTGCCCTGGGCGGGGGTGAGGAGACCCAGTACTTC
many	TRBD1	TRBV19	TRBJ1-2	CASSRTAAGTAFDGYTF	TGTGCCAGTAGTAGGACCGCAGCCGGGACAGCATTTGATGGCTACACCTTC
once	.	TRBV6-4	TRBJ2-1	CASSDSKDSYKQFF	TGTGCCAGCAGTGACTCGAAGGACTCCTATAAGCAGTTCTTC